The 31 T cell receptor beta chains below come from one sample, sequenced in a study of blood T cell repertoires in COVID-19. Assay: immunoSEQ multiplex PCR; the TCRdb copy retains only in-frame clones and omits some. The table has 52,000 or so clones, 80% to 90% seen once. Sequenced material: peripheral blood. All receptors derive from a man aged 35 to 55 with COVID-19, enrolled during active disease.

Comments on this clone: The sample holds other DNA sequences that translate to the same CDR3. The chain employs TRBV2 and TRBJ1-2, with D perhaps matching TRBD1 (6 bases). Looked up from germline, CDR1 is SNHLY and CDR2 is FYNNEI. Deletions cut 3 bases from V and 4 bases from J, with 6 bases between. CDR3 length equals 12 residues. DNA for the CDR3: TGTGCCAGCAGTGACAGGGGCTATGGCTACACCTTC. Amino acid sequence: CASSDRGYGYTF.

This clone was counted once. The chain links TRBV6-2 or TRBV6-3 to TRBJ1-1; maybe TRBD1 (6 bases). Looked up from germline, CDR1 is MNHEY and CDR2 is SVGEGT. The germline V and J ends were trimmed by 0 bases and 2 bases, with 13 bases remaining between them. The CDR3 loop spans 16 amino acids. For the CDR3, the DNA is TGTGCCAGCAGTTACTCCTCCGGGACACTCAACACTGAAGCTTTCTTT. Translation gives CASSYSSGTLNTEAFF.

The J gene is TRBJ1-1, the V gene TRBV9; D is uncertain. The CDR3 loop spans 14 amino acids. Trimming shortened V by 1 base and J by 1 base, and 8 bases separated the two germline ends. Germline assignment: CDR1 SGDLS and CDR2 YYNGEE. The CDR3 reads CASSVMAENTEAFF. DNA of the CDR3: TGTGCCAGCAGCGTAATGGCGGAGAACACTGAAGCTTTCTTT.

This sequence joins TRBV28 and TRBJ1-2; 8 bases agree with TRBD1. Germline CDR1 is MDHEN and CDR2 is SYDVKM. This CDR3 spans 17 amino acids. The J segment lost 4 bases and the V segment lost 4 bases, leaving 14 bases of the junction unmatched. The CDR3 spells CASSSPGTGVLGYGYTF. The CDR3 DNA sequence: TGTGCCAGCAGTTCCCCCGGGACAGGAGTGTTGGGCTATGGCTACACCTTC.

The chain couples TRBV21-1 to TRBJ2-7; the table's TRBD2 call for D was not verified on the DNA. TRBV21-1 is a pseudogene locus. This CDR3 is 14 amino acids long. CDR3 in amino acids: CASSRGDGSYEQYF. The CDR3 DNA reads TGTGCCAGCAGCAGGGGGGACGGGTCCTACGAGCAGTACTTC.

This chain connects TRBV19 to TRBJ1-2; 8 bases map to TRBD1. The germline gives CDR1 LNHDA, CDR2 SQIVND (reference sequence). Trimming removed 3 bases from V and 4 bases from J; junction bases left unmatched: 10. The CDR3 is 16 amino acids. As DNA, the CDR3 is TGTGCCAGTAGTATTCCAGATTCGGACAGGGCCTATGGCTACACCTTC. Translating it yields CASSIPDSDRAYGYTF.

CDR3 bases: TGTGCCAGCAGTCGGGGACTAGTGTACGAGCAGTACTTC. This sequence encodes CASSRGLVYEQYF. This chain joins TRBV13 and TRBJ2-7, with 8 bases fitting TRBD2. The CDR3 has 13 amino acids. CDR1 and CDR2 (germline): PRHDT, FYEKMQ (reference sequence). J lost 4 bases, V lost 6 bases, and 5 bases had no gene match.

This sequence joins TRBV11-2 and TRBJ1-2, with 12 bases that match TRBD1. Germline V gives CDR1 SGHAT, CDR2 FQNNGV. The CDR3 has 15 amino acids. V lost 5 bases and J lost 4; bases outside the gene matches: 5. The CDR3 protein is CASSPGQGAGYGYTF. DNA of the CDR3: TGTGCCAGCAGCCCGGGACAGGGGGCCGGCTATGGCTACACCTTC.

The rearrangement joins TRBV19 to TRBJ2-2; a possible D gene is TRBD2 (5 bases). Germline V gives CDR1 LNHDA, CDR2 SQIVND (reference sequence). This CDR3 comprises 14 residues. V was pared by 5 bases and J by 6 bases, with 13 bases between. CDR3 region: CASSAGNRPGELFF. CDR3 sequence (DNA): TGTGCCAGTAGTGCCGGGAATCGCCCCGGGGAGCTGTTTTTT. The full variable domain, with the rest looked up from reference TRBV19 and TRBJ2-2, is DGGITQSPKYLFRKEGQNVTLSCEQNLNHDAMYWYRQDPGQGLRLIYYSQIVNDFQKGDIAEGYSVSREKKESFPLTVTSAQKNPTAFYLCASSAGNRPGELFFGEGSRLTVL.

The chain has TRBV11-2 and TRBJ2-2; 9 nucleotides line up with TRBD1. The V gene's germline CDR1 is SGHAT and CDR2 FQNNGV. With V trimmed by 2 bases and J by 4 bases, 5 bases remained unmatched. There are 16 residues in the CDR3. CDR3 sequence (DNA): TGTGCCAGCAGCTTAACAGGGGGCGGCGGCACCGGGGAGCTGTTTTTT. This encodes CASSLTGGGGTGELFF. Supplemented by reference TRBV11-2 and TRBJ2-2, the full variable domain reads EAGVAQSPRYKIIEKRQSVAFWCNPISGHATLYWYQQILGQGPKLLIQFQNNGVVDDSQLPKDRFSAERLKGVDSTLKIQPAKLEDSAVYLCASSLTGGGGTGELFFGEGSRLTVL.

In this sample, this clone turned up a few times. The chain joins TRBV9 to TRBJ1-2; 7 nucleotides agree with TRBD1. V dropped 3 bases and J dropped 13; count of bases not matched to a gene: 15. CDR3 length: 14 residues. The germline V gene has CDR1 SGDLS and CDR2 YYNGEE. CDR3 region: CASSAEQTGLGTTF. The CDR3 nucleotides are TGTGCCAGCAGCGCAGAACAGACAGGGTTGGGGACCACCTTC.

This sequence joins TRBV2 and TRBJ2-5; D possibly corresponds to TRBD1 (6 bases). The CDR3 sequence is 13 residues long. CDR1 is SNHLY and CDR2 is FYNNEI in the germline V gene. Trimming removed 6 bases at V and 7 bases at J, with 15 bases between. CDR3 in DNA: TGTGCCAGCAGACTAGTCATGACAGGGACCCAGTACTTC. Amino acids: CASRLVMTGTQYF.

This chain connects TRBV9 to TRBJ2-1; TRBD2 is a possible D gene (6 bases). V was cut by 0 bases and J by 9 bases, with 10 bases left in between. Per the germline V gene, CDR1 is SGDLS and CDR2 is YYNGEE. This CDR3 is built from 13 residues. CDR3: CASSVVGGIEQFF. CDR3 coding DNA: TGTGCCAGCAGCGTAGTAGGAGGGATTGAGCAGTTCTTC.

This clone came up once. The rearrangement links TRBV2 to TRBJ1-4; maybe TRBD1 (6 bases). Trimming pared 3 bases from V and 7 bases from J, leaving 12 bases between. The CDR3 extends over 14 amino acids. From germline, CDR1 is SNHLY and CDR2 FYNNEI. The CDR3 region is CASSDRGFFEKLFF. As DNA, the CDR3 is TGTGCCAGCAGTGACAGGGGATTTTTTGAAAAACTGTTTTTT.

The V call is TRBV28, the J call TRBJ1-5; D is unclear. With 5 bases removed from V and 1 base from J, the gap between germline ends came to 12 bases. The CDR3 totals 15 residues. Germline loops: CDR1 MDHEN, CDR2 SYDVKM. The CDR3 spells CASSPGVGSNQPQHF. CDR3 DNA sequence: TGTGCCAGCAGTCCGGGTGTTGGAAGCAATCAGCCCCAGCATTTT.

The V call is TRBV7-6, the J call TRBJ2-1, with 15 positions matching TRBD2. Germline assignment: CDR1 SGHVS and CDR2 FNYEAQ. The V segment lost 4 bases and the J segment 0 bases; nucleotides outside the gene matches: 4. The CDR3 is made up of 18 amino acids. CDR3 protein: CASSSGLAGGHSYNEQFF. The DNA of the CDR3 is TGTGCCAGCAGCTCGGGACTAGCGGGAGGCCACTCCTACAATGAGCAGTTCTTC. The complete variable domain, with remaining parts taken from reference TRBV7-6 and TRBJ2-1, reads GAGVSQSPRYKVTKRGQDVALRCDPISGHVSLYWYRQALGQGPEFLTYFNYEAQQDKSGLPNDRFSAERPEGSISTLTIQRTEQRDSAMYRCASSSGLAGGHSYNEQFFGPGTRLTVL.

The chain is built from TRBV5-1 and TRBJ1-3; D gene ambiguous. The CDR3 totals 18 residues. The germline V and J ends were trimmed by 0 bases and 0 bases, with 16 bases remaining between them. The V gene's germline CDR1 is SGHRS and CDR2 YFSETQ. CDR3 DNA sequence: TGCGCCAGCAGCTTGGGCAACAGAACTCCTTACTCTGGAAACACCATATATTTT. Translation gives CASSLGNRTPYSGNTIYF.

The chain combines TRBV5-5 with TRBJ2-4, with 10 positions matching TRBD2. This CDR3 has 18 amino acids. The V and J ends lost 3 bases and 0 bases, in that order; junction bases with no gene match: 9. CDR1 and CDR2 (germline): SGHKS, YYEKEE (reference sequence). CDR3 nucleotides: TGTGCCAGCAGCTCCCGGGCTAGCGGGGGATTAGCCAAAAACATTCAGTACTTC. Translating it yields CASSSRASGGLAKNIQYF.

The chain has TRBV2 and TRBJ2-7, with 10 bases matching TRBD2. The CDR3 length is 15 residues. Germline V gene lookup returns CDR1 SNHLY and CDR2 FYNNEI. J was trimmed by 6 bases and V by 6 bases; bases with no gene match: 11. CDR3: CASRARTSGPLEQYF. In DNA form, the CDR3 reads TGTGCCAGCAGGGCTAGGACTAGCGGACCACTCGAGCAGTACTTC.

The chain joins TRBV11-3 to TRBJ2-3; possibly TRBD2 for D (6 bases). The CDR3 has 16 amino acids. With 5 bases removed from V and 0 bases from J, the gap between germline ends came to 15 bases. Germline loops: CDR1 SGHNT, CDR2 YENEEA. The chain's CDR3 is CASSPMGGPSTDTQYF. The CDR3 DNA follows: TGTGCCAGCAGCCCCATGGGGGGACCTAGCACAGATACGCAGTATTTT.

The CDR3: CASSEVRGEAGGYTF. DNA of the CDR3: TGTGCCAGCAGTGAAGTTAGAGGGGAGGCAGGTGGCTACACCTTC. This chain joins TRBV6-1 and TRBJ1-2, with D maybe TRBD1 (5 bases). The CDR3 totals 15 residues. Trimming cost V 1 base and J 7 bases, with 16 bases left between them. From germline, CDR1 is MNHNS and CDR2 SASEGT.

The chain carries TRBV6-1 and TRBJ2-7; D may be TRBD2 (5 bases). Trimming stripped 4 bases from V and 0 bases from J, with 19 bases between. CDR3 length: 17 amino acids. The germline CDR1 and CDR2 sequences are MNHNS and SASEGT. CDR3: CASSVRTVTSLSYEQYF. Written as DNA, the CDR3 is TGTGCCAGCAGTGTACGGACTGTCACAAGTCTCTCCTACGAGCAGTACTTC.

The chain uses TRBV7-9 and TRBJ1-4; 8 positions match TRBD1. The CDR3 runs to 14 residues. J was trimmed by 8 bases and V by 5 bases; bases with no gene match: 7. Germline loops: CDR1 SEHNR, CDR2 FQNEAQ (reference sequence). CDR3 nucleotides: TGTGCCAGCAGCAAGACAGGGGAGGAAGAAAAACTGTTTTTT. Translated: CASSKTGEEEKLFF.

CDR3 loop: CASSDSGTGDYGYTF. DNA for the CDR3: TGTGCCAGCAGCGACTCCGGGACAGGGGACTATGGCTACACCTTC. This sequence joins TRBV9 and TRBJ1-2, with 10 bases fitting TRBD1. The germline V gene encodes CDR1 SGDLS and CDR2 YYNGEE. Trimming removed 3 bases from V and 3 bases from J; junction bases left unmatched: 5. The CDR3 spans 15 residues.

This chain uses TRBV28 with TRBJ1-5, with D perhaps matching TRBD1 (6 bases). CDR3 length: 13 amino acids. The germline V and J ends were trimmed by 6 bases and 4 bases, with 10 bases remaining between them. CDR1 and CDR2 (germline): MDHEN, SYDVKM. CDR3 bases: TGTGCCAGCAGCGAAACAGGGAATCAGCCCCAGCATTTT. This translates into CASSETGNQPQHF.

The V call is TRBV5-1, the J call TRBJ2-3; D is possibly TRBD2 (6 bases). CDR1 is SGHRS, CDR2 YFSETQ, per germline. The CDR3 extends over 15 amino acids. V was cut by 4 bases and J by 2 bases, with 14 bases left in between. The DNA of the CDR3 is TGCGCCAGCAGCCCGCCCGAGGGACTCACAGATACGCAGTATTTT. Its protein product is CASSPPEGLTDTQYF. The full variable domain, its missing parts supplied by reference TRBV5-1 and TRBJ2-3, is KAGVTQTPRYLIKTRGQQVTLSCSPISGHRSVSWYQQTPGQGLQFLFEYFSETQRNKGNFPGRFSGRQFSNSRSEMNVSTLELGDSALYLCASSPPEGLTDTQYFGPGTRLTVL.

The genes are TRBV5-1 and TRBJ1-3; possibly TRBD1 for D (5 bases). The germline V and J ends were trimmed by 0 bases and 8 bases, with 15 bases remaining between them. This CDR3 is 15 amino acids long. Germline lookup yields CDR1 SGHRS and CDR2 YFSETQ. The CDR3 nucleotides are TGCGCCAGCAGCTTGGAGGGGTTGAAGGTAGACACCATATATTTT. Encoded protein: CASSLEGLKVDTIYF.

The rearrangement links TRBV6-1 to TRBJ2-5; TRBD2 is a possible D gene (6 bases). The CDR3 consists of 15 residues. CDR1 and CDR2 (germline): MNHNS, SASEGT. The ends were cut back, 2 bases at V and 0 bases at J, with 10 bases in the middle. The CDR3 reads CASSESRDYQETQYF. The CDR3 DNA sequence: TGTGCCAGCAGTGAAAGCCGGGACTACCAAGAGACCCAGTACTTC.

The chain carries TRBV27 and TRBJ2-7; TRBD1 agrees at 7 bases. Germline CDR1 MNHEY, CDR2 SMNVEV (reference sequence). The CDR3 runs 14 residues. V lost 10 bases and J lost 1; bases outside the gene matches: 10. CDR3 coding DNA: TGTGCCACGGCTTGGGACAGTACATCCTACGAGCAGTACTTC. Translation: CATAWDSTSYEQYF.

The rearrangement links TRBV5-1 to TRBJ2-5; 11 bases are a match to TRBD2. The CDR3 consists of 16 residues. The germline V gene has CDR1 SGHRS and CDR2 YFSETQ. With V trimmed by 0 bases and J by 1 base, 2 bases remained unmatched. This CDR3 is CASSLALAGGQETQYF. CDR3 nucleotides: TGCGCCAGCAGCTTGGCCCTAGCGGGGGGCCAAGAGACCCAGTACTTC.

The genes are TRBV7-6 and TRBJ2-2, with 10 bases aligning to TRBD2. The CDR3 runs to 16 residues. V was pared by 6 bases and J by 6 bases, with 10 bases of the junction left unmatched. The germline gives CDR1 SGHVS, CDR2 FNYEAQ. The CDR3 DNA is TGTGCCAGCAGAGGTCGCCTAGCGGGGGTCGCCGGGGAGCTGTTTTTT. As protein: CASRGRLAGVAGELFF.